Below are 10 T cell receptor beta chains sequenced from a single sample in a study of cytomegalovirus exposure and HLA in healthy donors. PCR used 60 Vbeta primers and 13 Jbeta primers. Measured with immunoSEQ multiplex PCR; TCRdb has only the in-frame clones, and not every one. The sample carries approximately 130,000 clones, approximately 80% recorded once. Sequencing used PBMCs. Every receptor here comes from a man between 18 and 29 years old in good health and CMV-seropositive.

This clone was detected a few times. This chain links TRBV25-1 with TRBJ1-1, with 7 bases identical to TRBD1. J was trimmed by 3 bases and V by 5 bases; bases with no gene match: 9. The CDR3 is 15 amino acids. CDR1 MGHDK and CDR2 SYGVNS come from the germline V gene. This chain's CDR3 is CASSLPPTGDTEAFF. The DNA for the CDR3 is TGTGCCAGCAGTTTGCCCCCAACAGGGGACACTGAAGCTTTCTTT.

This chain joins TRBV5-1 and TRBJ2-1; 12 nucleotides match TRBD2. The V gene end was trimmed by 0 bases and the J gene end by 8 bases; junction bases not matched to a gene: 0. The germline gives CDR1 SGHRS, CDR2 YFSETQ. This CDR3 contains 14 residues. The CDR3, as DNA: TGCGCCAGCAGCTTGGGACTAGCGGGAGATGAGCAGTTCTTC. Its translation: CASSLGLAGDEQFF.

The chain uses TRBV28 and TRBJ2-3; D is possibly TRBD1 (6 bases). The germline V and J ends were trimmed by 11 bases and 5 bases, with 23 bases remaining between them. Germline assignment: CDR1 MDHEN and CDR2 SYDVKM. The CDR3 extends over 15 amino acids. The CDR3 here is CAATLGTLPRDTQYF. The CDR3 bases are TGTGCCGCGACACTAGGGACACTCCCCCGAGATACGCAGTATTTT.

This chain links TRBV11-3 with TRBJ1-1; 8 nucleotides match TRBD1. The CDR3 consists of 14 residues. Germline V gene sequence: CDR1 SGHNT, CDR2 YENEEA. V dropped 5 bases and J dropped 1; count of bases not matched to a gene: 3. In nucleotides, the CDR3 is TGTGCCAGCAGCCCAGACAGGGGGAACACTGAAGCTTTCTTT. Translation gives CASSPDRGNTEAFF.

The gene calls are TRBV4-1 and TRBJ2-1; D call uncertain. The CDR3 is 14 amino acids. Trimming left V 0 bases short and J 0 bases short, with 3 bases between. Germline lookup yields CDR1 MGHRA and CDR2 YSYEKL. The CDR3 DNA follows: TGCGCCAGCAGCCAAGACGGCTCCTACAATGAGCAGTTCTTC. Protein: CASSQDGSYNEQFF.

In regard to this clone: A read error may account for a junction end that differs from germline. The V gene is TRBV13, the J gene TRBJ2-3; D possibly corresponds to TRBD1 (6 bases). This CDR3 is 16 amino acids long. In germline, CDR1 is PRHDT, CDR2 FYEKMQ (reference sequence). Here the CDR3 DNA reads TGTGCTAGCAGCTACACAGCGGACAGACGCACAGATACGCAGTATTTT. It specifies CASSYTADRRTDTQYF.

The V gene is TRBV28, the J gene TRBJ2-7; D unresolved. The germline V and J ends were trimmed by 2 bases and 4 bases, with 3 bases remaining between them. This CDR3 comprises 11 residues. CDR1 is MDHEN, CDR2 SYDVKM, per germline. CDR3 DNA sequence: TGTGCCAGCAGTTTAGAGTACGAGCAGTACTTC. It specifies CASSLEYEQYF.

This sequence joins TRBV11-3 and TRBJ2-2; 7 nucleotides match TRBD2. The CDR3 length is 16 residues. V lost 0 bases to trimming and J lost 2 bases; unmatched junction nucleotides: 3. CDR1 SGHNT and CDR2 YENEEA come from the germline V gene. The CDR3 protein is CASSLEGLINTGELFF. The CDR3 nucleotides read TGTGCCAGCAGCTTAGAGGGACTAATAAACACCGGGGAGCTGTTTTTT.

The J gene is TRBJ2-5, the V gene TRBV28, with D hard to call. The CDR3 length is 12 residues. V lost 5 bases and J 5 bases, leaving 9 bases between the germline ends. Germline V gives CDR1 MDHEN, CDR2 SYDVKM. CDR3 region: CASSVNEETQYF. CDR3 nucleotide sequence: TGTGCCAGCAGTGTTAATGAGGAGACCCAGTACTTC.

J is TRBJ1-1 and V is TRBV30, with 7 bases lining up with TRBD1. V shed 0 bases, J shed 3 bases, and the junction held 13 bases outside the gene matches. The V gene's germline CDR1 is GTSNPN and CDR2 SVGIG (reference sequence). The CDR3 sequence is 17 residues long. CDR3 in DNA: TGTGCCTGGAGTGTATCCCTGACAGGGCGAAGGGACACTGAAGCTTTCTTT. Translation gives CAWSVSLTGRRDTEAFF.